This TCR beta chain was captured in a study of blood T cell repertoires in COVID-19. Study summary: Acute-phase and convalescent COVID-19 samples originated in the United States, Italy and Spain.

Clones were read by immunoSEQ multiplex PCR, and TCRdb kept only the in-frame ones, dropping some. The table has 200,000 to 250,000 clones, around 88% seen once. CDR1 and CDR2 from the germline V gene are SGHTA and FQGNSA. CDR3 length equals 15 residues. V lost 5 bases to trimming and J lost 6 bases, with 17 bases between them. The chain joins TRBV7-2 to TRBJ2-4, with D possibly matching TRBD1 (6 bases). The sample was PBMCs or T cells enriched from blood (not recorded which). This clonotype was obtained from a woman aged 50 to 60 with acute COVID-19. The CDR3 nucleotides are TGTGCCAGCAGCATCCAGGGGTGGGTCTCAAACATTCAGTACTTC. It yields the protein CASSIQGWVSNIQYF.